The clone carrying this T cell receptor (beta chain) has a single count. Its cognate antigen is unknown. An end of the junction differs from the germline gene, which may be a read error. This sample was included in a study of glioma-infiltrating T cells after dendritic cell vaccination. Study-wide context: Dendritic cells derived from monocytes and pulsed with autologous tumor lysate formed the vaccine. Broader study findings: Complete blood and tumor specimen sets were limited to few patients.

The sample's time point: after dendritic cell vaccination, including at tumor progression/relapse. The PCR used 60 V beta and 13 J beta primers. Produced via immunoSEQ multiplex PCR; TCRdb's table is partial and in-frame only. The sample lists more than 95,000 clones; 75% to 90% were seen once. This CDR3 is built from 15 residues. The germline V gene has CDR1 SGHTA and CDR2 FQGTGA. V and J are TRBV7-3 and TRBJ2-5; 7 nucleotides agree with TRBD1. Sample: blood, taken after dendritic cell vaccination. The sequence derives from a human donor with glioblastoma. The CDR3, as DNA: TGTGCCAGCAGCTTAAACCCGGGACAGCAAGGGACCCAGTACTTC. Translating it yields CASSLNPGQQGTQYF.